These 15 T cell receptor beta chains came from one sample sequenced in a study of T cells in Graves' hyperthyroidism and ophthalmopathy. RNA transcripts gave rise to amplified TCR beta CDR3 regions. The HTBI primer set drove a first-round RT-PCR of the TCR CDR3. TCRdb recomputed calls from the multiplex PCR reads with MiXCR, one row per CDR3 protein. The sample shows roughly 570,000 distinct CDR3 sequences, 40% to 55% of them seen only once. The sample taken for sequencing was peripheral blood or thyroid tissue (not recorded which). These receptor sequences come from a woman younger than 35 with Graves' hyperthyroidism.

DNA for the CDR3: TGCGCCAGCGGTCGGCAGGCAGAAGATACGCAGTATTTT. Its translation: CASGRQAEDTQYF. This rearrangement joins TRBV5-1 to TRBJ2-3; D gene ambiguous. Between the trimmed V and J ends, which lost 7 bases and 5 bases, there was a span of 14 bases. Germline V lookup: CDR1 SGHRS, CDR2 YFSETQ. There are 13 residues in the CDR3.

The chain couples TRBV9 to TRBJ1-4, with D possibly matching TRBD1 (5 bases). The CDR3 is 14 amino acids. V was shortened by 4 bases and J by 7 bases, with 14 bases between the two germline ends. The germline V gene encodes CDR1 SGDLS and CDR2 YYNGEE. The CDR3 nucleotides read TGTGCCAGCAGCATAGGAGGGGTTGGTGAAAAACTGTTTTTT. Its translation is CASSIGGVGEKLFF.

This clonotype was picked up many times. V gene TRBV7-9 combines with J gene TRBJ1-2; D is perhaps TRBD1 (6 bases). Trimming took 4 bases from V and 0 from J, leaving 21 bases between them. Germline V lookup: CDR1 SEHNR, CDR2 FQNEAQ (reference sequence). The CDR3 covers 18 residues. The CDR3 DNA follows: TGTGCCAGCAGCTACACGGCGGGGGGGGCCCGGCCTAACTATGGCTACACCTTC. Translated: CASSYTAGGARPNYGYTF.

At least ten counts were recorded for this clonotype. This rearrangement joins TRBV29-1 to TRBJ2-2, with D possibly being TRBD1 (5 bases). The germline gives CDR1 SQVTM, CDR2 ANQGSEA. Trimming pared 4 bases from V and 10 bases from J, leaving 16 bases between. The CDR3 is made up of 13 amino acids. CDR3 coding DNA: TGCAGCGTTGTGGGCAGGGCAAGCTCGGAGCTGTTTTTT. This codes for CSVVGRASSELFF.

This clonotype was seen repeatedly, ten times or more. J is TRBJ2-7 and V is TRBV2, with D possibly being TRBD2 (6 bases). Trimming took off 8 bases at V and 3 bases at J, with 11 bases between the two ends. This CDR3 is built from 12 residues. Germline lookup yields CDR1 SNHLY and CDR2 FYNNEI. The CDR3 reads CASGRGFYEQYF. As DNA, the CDR3 is TGTGCCAGCGGACGGGGGTTCTACGAGCAGTACTTC.

Worth noting for this clonotype: This CDR3 fails to terminate in the conserved phenylalanine or tryptophan, so it likely reflects a read error. The DNA is left out, because the CDR3 cannot be placed on it with certainty; the CDR3 is given as TCRdb lists it. This chain connects TRBV7-2 to TRBJ2-5. Germline V gives CDR1 SGHTA, CDR2 FQGNSA. From its first to its last residue, the CDR3 has 9 amino acids. The CDR3 here is CASSLGRYY.

The count of this clonotype is one. A clone one base away is much larger, so this may be a read error. The chain carries TRBV7-9 and TRBJ2-2; 14 bases align to TRBD2. CDR3 length: 16 residues. Germline V gene data show CDR1 as SEHNR and CDR2 as FQNEAQ (reference sequence). With 8 bases clipped from V and 8 bases from J, the junction kept 10 bases outside the gene matches. The CDR3: CASGPTGLAGVGELFF. The DNA of the CDR3 is TGTGCCAGCGGCCCCACGGGACTAGCGGGAGTTGGGGAGCTGTTTTTT.

Relative to its sample, this clonotype is medium-sized. The V call is TRBV7-3, the J call TRBJ2-5, with D perhaps being TRBD1 or TRBD2 (5 bases each). CDR3 size: 13 residues. Trimming left V 5 bases short and J 1 base short, with 8 bases between. CDR1 is SGHTA, CDR2 FQGTGA, per germline. CDR3 residues: CASSVGTQETQYF. The CDR3, as DNA: TGTGCCAGCAGCGTAGGGACCCAAGAGACCCAGTACTTC.

The CDR3 nucleotides read TGTGCCAGCAGCTTTGGCCCGCGCCAACAGGACAGGGGGAACTATGGCTACACCTTC. Encoded protein: CASSFGPRQQDRGNYGYTF. The chain employs TRBV7-2 and TRBJ1-2; 10 bases line up with TRBD1. CDR3 length equals 19 residues. Looked up from germline, CDR1 is SGHTA and CDR2 is FQGNSA. V lost 3 bases and J lost 2; bases outside the gene matches: 15.

This clonotype has only one observation. CDR3 amino acids: CSDTGNTEAFF. The CDR3 bases are TGCAGCGACACGGGAAACACTGAAGCTTTCTTT. V is TRBV29-1 and J is TRBJ1-1; D gene uncertain. There are 11 residues in the CDR3. Germline CDR1 reads SQVTM; CDR2 reads ANQGSEA. V dropped 7 bases and J dropped 2 bases, with 8 bases sitting between them.

This clonotype came up many times. The chain carries TRBV4-1 and TRBJ2-7; 11 bases align to TRBD2. J lost 2 bases, V lost 3 bases, and 6 bases had no gene match. The CDR3 runs 16 residues. In germline, CDR1 is MGHRA, CDR2 YSYEKL. CDR3 bases: TGCGCCAGCAGCCACCACAGACTAGCGGGACCCTACGAGCAGTACTTC. Translated, it gives CASSHHRLAGPYEQYF.

This clonotype was picked up many times. This chain links TRBV4-2 with TRBJ1-6; D is possibly TRBD1 (5 bases). The CDR3 runs to 16 residues. Looked up from germline, CDR1 is LGHNA and CDR2 is YNFKEQ. The ends were cut back, 1 base at V and 8 bases at J, with 15 bases in the middle. The CDR3 DNA is TGTGCCAGCAGCCAAGTCCCGGGGCGCTCGGATTCACCCCTCCACTTT. This sequence encodes CASSQVPGRSDSPLHF.

V is TRBV2 and J is TRBJ2-6; no clear D. Germline CDR1 and CDR2: SNHLY and FYNNEI. CDR3 length: 16 residues. The V and J ends lost 2 bases and 2 bases respectively, with 10 bases between them. CDR3 nucleotide sequence: TGTGCCAGCAGTGAAAGTGGGATCCCTGGGGCCAACGTCCTGACTTTC. Amino acids: CASSESGIPGANVLTF.

A remark on this clonotype: One base away lies a much larger clone, so this may be a sequencing read error. The chain is built from TRBV7-9 and TRBJ1-2; the D gene is possibly TRBD1 (5 bases). Trimming pared 2 bases from V and 2 bases from J, leaving 12 bases between. This CDR3 spans 15 amino acids. CDR1 SEHNR and CDR2 FQNEAQ come from the germline V gene (reference sequence). The CDR3 sequence: CASSLSGARNYGYTF. CDR3 sequence (DNA): TGTGCCAGCAGCTTATCCGGGGCAAGAAACTATGGCTACACCTTC.

Regarding this clonotype: Given a much more abundant clone one base away, this may be a read error. V and J are TRBV6-5 and TRBJ2-5; D is possibly TRBD2 (6 bases). Germline V gene sequence: CDR1 MNHEY, CDR2 SVGAGI. CDR3 length: 16 residues. The CDR3 region is CAISYFRLARKETQYF. Written as DNA, the CDR3 is TGTGCCATCAGTTACTTCAGGCTAGCGAGGAAAGAGACCCAGTACTTC.